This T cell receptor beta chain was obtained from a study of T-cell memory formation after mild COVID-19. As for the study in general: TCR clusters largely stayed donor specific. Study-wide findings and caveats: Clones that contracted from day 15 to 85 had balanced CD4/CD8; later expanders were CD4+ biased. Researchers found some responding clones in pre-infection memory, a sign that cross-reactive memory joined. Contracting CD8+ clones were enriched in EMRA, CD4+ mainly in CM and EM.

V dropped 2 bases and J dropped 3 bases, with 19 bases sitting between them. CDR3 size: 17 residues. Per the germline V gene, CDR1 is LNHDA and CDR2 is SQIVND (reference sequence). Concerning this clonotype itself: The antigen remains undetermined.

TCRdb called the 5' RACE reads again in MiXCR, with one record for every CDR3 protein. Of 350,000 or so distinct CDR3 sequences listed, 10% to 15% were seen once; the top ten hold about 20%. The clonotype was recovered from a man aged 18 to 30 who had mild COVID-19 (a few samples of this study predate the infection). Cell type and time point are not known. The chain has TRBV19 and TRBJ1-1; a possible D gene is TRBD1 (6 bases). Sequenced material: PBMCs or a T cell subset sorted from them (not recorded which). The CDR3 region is CASSIRVLGGRDTEAFF. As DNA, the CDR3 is TGTGCCAGTAGTATACGGGTTCTTGGGGGCAGGGACACTGAAGCTTTCTTT.